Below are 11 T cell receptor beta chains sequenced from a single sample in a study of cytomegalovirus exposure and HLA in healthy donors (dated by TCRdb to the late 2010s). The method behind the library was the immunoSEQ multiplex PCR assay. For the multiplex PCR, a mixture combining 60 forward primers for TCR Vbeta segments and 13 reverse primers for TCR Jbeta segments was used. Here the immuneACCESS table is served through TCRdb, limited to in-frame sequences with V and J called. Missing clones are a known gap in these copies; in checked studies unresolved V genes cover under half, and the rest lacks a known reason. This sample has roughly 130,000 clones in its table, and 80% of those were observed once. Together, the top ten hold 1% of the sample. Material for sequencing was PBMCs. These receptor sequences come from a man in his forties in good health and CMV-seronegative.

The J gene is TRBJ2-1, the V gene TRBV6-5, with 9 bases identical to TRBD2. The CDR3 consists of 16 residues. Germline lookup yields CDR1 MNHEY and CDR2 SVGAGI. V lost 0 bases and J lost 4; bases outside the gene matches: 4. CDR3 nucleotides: TGTGCCAGCAGTTACTCGACTAGCGGTCATTACAATGAGCAGTTCTTC. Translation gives CASSYSTSGHYNEQFF.

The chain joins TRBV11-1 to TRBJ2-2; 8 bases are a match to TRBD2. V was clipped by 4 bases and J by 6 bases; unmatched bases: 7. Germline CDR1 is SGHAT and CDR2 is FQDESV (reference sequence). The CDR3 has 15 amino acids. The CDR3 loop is CASSSAGGWAGELFF. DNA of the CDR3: TGTGCCAGCAGCTCGGCGGGGGGATGGGCCGGGGAGCTGTTTTTT.

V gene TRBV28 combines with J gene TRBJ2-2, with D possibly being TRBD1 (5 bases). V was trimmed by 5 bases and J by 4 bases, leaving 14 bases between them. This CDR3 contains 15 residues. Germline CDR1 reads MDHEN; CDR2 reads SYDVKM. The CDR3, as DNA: TGTGCCAGCAGTGGACACAGGTCGGCCACCGGGGAGCTGTTTTTT. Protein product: CASSGHRSATGELFF.

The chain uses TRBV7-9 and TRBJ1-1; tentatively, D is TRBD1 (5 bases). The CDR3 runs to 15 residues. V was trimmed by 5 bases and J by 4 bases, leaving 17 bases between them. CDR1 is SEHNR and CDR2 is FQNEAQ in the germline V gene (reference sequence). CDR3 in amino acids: CASSPSNRGSTEAFF. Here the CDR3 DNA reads TGTGCCAGCAGCCCTAGCAATCGGGGGAGCACTGAAGCTTTCTTT.

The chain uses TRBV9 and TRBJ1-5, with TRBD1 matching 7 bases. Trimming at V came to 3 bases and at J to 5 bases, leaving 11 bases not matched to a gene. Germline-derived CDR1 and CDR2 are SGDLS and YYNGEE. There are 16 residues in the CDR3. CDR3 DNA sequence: TGTGCCAGCAGCGCCTCGGGGGACAGTACATATCAGCCCCAGCATTTT. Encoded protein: CASSASGDSTYQPQHF.

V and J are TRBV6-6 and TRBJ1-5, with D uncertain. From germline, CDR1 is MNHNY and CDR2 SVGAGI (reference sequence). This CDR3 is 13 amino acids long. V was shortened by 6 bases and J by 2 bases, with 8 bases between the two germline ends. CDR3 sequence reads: CASRNEGNQPQHF. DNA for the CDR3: TGTGCCAGCAGAAACGAGGGCAATCAGCCCCAGCATTTT.

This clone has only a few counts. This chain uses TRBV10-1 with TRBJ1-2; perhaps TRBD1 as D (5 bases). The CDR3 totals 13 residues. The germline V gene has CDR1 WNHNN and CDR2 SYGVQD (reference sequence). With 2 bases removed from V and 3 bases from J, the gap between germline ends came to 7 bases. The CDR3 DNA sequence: TGCGCCAGCAGTGAGGACAGAGACTATGGCTACACCTTC. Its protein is CASSEDRDYGYTF.

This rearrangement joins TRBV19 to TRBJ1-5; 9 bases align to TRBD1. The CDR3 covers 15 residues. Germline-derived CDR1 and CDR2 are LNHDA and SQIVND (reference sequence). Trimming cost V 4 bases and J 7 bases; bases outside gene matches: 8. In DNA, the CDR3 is TGTGCCAGTAGTACGGGACAGGGTAGAGGCCAGCCCCAGCATTTT. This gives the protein CASSTGQGRGQPQHF.

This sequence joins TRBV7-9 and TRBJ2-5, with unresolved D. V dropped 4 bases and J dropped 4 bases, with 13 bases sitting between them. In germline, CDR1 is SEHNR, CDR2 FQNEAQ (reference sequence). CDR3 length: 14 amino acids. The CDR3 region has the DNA TGTGCCAGCAGCTCAGGCCGGTTCGGAGAGACCCAGTACTTC. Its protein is CASSSGRFGETQYF.

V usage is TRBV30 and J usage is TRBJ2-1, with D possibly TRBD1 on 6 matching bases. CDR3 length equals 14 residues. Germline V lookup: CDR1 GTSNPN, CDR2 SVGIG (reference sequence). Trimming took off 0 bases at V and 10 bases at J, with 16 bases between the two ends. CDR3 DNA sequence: TGTGCCTGGAGTGTAAGAACAGGGCCGAGGGAGCAGTTCTTC. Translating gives CAWSVRTGPREQFF. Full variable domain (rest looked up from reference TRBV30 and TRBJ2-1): SQTIHQWPATLVQPVGSPLSLECTVEGTSNPNLYWYRQAAGRGLQLLFYSVGIGQISSEVPQNLSASRPQDRQFILSSKKLLLSDSGFYLCAWSVRTGPREQFFGPGTRLTVL.

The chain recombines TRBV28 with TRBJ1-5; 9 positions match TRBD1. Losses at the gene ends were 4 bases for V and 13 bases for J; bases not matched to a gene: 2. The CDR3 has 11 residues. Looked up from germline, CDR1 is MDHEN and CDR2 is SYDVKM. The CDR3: CASSSGQGQHF. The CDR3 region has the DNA TGTGCCAGCAGTTCGGGACAGGGACAGCATTTT.